This T cell receptor beta chain is from a study of cytomegalovirus exposure and HLA in healthy donors. General study results and limits: A prior analysis recorded that most TCR beta V segments were productive about 87% or about 30% of the time. Most observed TCR sequences were rare, whereas some public TCRs were detected in many donors.

The donors gave bone marrow, and they were healthy. Comment on this clone: The antigen remains unidentified.

60 Vbeta and 13 Jbeta primers were used in PCR. TCRdb keeps only in-frame clones here, not all; method: immunoSEQ multiplex PCR. The sample lists under 200,000 clones, approximately 80% occurring once. The CDR3 consists of 13 residues. Looked up from germline, CDR1 is MNHNY and CDR2 is SVGAGI (reference sequence). V shed 8 bases and J 7 bases; nucleotides not matched to a gene: 9. The sequencing input was PBMCs. This chain uses TRBV6-6 with TRBJ1-2; TRBD1 aligns across 8 bases. The sequence was obtained from a woman between 18 and 29 years old in good health and CMV-seronegative. This CDR3 reads CASVGQGRRGYTF. The CDR3 region has the DNA TGTGCCAGCGTCGGACAGGGAAGGCGTGGCTACACCTTC.